This entry is about one T cell receptor beta chain. Between the trimmed V and J ends, which lost 5 bases and 4 bases, there was a span of 11 bases. The V gene's germline CDR1 is SGHTA and CDR2 FQGTGA. CDR3 length equals 13 residues. This sample is part of a study of blood T cell repertoires in COVID-19. Background on the study: The analysed material was cDNA or gDNA that came from T cells, B-cell-depleted T cells, or PBMCs.

Per the authors' pipeline: Reference gene primer amplification in the assay estimated nucleated cell counts. Only in-frame clones appear in the TCRdb table, and some are missing; sequencing was by immunoSEQ multiplex PCR. For V, J and clone size, that table is used; D and trimming come from the DNA. Of approximately 300,000 clones in the sample, around 87% were seen once. Sequenced material: peripheral blood. The clonotype was recovered from a woman aged 45-59 years with active or convalescent COVID-19. The J gene is TRBJ2-5, the V gene TRBV7-3; perhaps TRBD1 as D (6 bases). The CDR3 protein is CASSPVGGETQYF. CDR3 nucleotide sequence: TGTGCCAGCAGCCCTGTAGGGGGAGAGACCCAGTACTTC.